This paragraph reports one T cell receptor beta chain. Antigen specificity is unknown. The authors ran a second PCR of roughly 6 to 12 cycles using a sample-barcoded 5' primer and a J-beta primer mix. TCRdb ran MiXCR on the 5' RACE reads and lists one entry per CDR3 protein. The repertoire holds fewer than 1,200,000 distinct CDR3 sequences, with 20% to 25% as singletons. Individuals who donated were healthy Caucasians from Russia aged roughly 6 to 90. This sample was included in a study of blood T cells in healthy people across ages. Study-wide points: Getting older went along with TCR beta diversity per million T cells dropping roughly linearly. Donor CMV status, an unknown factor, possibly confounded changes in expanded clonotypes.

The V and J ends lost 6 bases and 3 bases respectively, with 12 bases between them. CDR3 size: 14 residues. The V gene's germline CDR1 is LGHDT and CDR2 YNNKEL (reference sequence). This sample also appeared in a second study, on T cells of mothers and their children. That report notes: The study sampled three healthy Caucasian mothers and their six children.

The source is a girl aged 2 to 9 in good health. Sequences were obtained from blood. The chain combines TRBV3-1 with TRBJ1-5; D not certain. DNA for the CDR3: TGTGCCAGCAGTGAGCCAGGATACAATCAGCCCCAGCATTTT. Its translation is CASSEPGYNQPQHF.